This T cell receptor beta chain appears in the sequencing data of a study of blood T cell repertoires in COVID-19. Turning to the study itself: Both acute and convalescent COVID-19 samples were obtained from the United States, Italy and Spain. PBMCs, B-cell-depleted T cells, or T cells were the source of the cDNA or gDNA that made up the material.

V was shortened by 4 bases and J by 1 base, with 11 bases between the two germline ends. The CDR3 loop spans 14 amino acids. Germline assignment: CDR1 SGHRS and CDR2 YFSETQ. In the source study's methods: Estimation of nucleated cell counts was performed using reference gene primer amplification. This table comes from immunoSEQ multiplex PCR, and its TCRdb copy is limited to in-frame clones, with some not included. Clone size and V and J calls were adopted from that table, with D and trimming inferred from the DNA. The sample carries 340,000 or so clones, around four fifths recorded once. The rearrangement joins TRBV5-1 to TRBJ1-1; the D gene is possibly TRBD1 (6 bases). The receptor's source is a man aged 30 to 45 with active or convalescent COVID-19. The sequenced material came from peripheral blood. The CDR3 reads CASSRGTQNTEAFF. The DNA for the CDR3 is TGCGCCAGCAGCAGGGGGACACAGAACACTGAAGCTTTCTTT.